The 13 T cell receptor beta chains given below trace back to one sample, sequenced in a study of regulatory T cells in long-lasting Graves disease (dated by TCRdb to the early 2020s). Explained via the paper, the time point label denotes: newly diagnosed GD, antithyroid drugs for less than 3 months. RNA was extracted from PBMCs in TRIzol for both TCR sequencing and RNA sequencing. Libraries came from multiplex PCR. Sequencing was carried out with an Illumina HiSeq 4000. iRepertoire HTBI primers and Arm-PCR amplification of CDR3 regions were used to construct TCR beta libraries. In TCRdb, the public reads were trimmed at Q25 with fastp and aligned with MiXCR, with productive beta chains retained. Every entry covers one CDR3 protein and lists the most common genes and DNA from its rows. Counted in this sample were 600,000 to 650,000 distinct CDR3 sequences; about 16% of them appeared once. More than 15% of the sample is in the top ten clones.

These same records also appear under a second study, on T cells in Graves' hyperthyroidism and ophthalmopathy.

The sample consisted of peripheral blood mononuclear cells (PBMCs), taken at new diagnosis, from a patient treated with antithyroid drugs. The source of these receptors is a woman aged 25 to 39 with Graves disease. Donor details come from another sample of the same person, matched by shared clones.

On this clonotype: This clone may be a read error of a much larger clone one base away. The chain is built from TRBV3-1 and TRBJ1-2; D uncertain. The CDR3 contains 13 residues. The germline CDR1 and CDR2 sequences are LGHDT and YNNKEL (reference sequence). Trimming pared 2 bases from V and 6 bases from J, leaving 10 bases between. CDR3 sequence: CASSQLLGDGYTF. The CDR3 nucleotides read TGTGCCAGCAGCCAACTCCTGGGCGATGGCTACACCTTC.

V and J are TRBV28 and TRBJ2-4; perhaps TRBD1 as D (6 bases). This CDR3 is built from 14 residues. Per germline, CDR1 MDHEN and CDR2 SYDVKM. Trimming pared 4 bases from V and 3 bases from J, leaving 10 bases between. CDR3 coding DNA: TGTGCCAGCAGTTGGTTAGGGGGCAAAAACATTCAGTACTTC. Residues: CASSWLGGKNIQYF. The full variable domain, completed using reference TRBV28 and TRBJ2-4, is DVKVTQSSRYLVKRTGEKVFLECVQDMDHENMFWYRQDPGLGLRLIYFSYDVKMKEKGDIPEGYSVSREKKERFSLILESASTNQTSMYLCASSWLGGKNIQYFGAGTRLSVL.

In this sample, this clonotype turned up many times. The V gene is TRBV6-5, the J gene TRBJ1-1; a weak D match, TRBD1 (6 bases). V was cut by 4 bases and J by 2 bases, with 11 bases left in between. This CDR3 contains 14 residues. Germline values: CDR1 MNHEY, CDR2 SVGAGI. The CDR3 region is CASSLRGYNTEAFF. In nucleotides, the CDR3 is TGTGCCAGCAGTTTAAGGGGGTACAACACTGAAGCTTTCTTT.

This clonotype occurred many times. The V call is TRBV12-3 or TRBV12-4, the J call TRBJ2-3; a weak D match, TRBD1 (5 bases). This CDR3 spans 15 amino acids. V lost 2 bases, J lost 1 base, and 10 bases lay in between. The CDR3 DNA reads TGTGCCAGCAGTTTAAATCAGGGTGGCACAGATACGCAGTATTTT. Its translation: CASSLNQGGTDTQYF.

This clonotype was recorded at least ten times. The chain is built from TRBV6-5 and TRBJ2-5, with D maybe TRBD2 (7 bases). V was clipped by 2 bases and J by 5 bases, with 12 bases between them. The CDR3 has 14 residues. CDR1 MNHEY and CDR2 SVGAGI come from the germline V gene. The CDR3 here is CASSYKRGGETQYF. CDR3 nucleotides: TGTGCCAGCAGTTACAAGAGGGGGGGGGAGACCCAGTACTTC.

This clonotype was recorded at least ten times. V and J are TRBV7-6 and TRBJ2-7; D might be TRBD1 or TRBD2, each matching 5 bases. The CDR3 sequence is 14 residues long. The V gene lost 5 bases and the J gene lost 1 base, with 12 bases spanning the gap. Germline-derived CDR1 and CDR2 are SGHVS and FNYEAQ. As DNA, the CDR3 is TGTGCCAGCAGCCCGGGACGGACGTCCTACGAGCAGTACTTC. The encoded protein is CASSPGRTSYEQYF.

In the case of this clonotype: A clone one base away is much larger, so this may be a read error. The chain has TRBV9 and TRBJ2-7; the match to TRBD2 covers 13 bases. V shed 4 bases and J 6 bases; nucleotides not matched to a gene: 10. The CDR3 spans 16 residues. The germline gives CDR1 SGDLS, CDR2 YYNGEE. DNA for the CDR3: TGTGCCAGCAGCCTCGGACTAGCGGGAGAACTCTCCGAGCAGTACTTC. It codes for CASSLGLAGELSEQYF.

V usage is TRBV5-1 and J usage is TRBJ2-7; a possible D gene is TRBD1 (6 bases). The germline CDR1 and CDR2 sequences are SGHRS and YFSETQ. This CDR3 has 15 residues. Trimming removed 5 bases from V and 5 bases from J, with 20 bases in between. CDR3 region: CASSFWTEPPDEQYF. The CDR3 DNA reads TGCGCCAGCAGTTTCTGGACAGAGCCGCCTGACGAGCAGTACTTC. The full variable domain, completed using reference TRBV5-1 and TRBJ2-7, is KAGVTQTPRYLIKTRGQQVTLSCSPISGHRSVSWYQQTPGQGLQFLFEYFSETQRNKGNFPGRFSGRQFSNSRSEMNVSTLELGDSALYLCASSFWTEPPDEQYFGPGTRLTVT.

The V and J genes are TRBV29-1 and TRBJ1-2; 9 bases agree with TRBD1. The germline V gene encodes CDR1 SQVTM and CDR2 ANQGSEA. V trimming: 6 bases; J trimming: 3 bases; junction bases outside the gene matches: 8. This CDR3 comprises 14 residues. DNA for the CDR3: TGCAGCGTAGAACAGGGGGCGGTAGACTATGGCTACACCTTC. Its protein is CSVEQGAVDYGYTF. The full variable domain, with the rest looked up from reference TRBV29-1 and TRBJ1-2, is SAVISQKPSRDICQRGTSLTIQCQVDSQVTMMFWYRQQPGQSLTLIATANQGSEATYESGFVIDKFPISRPNLTFSTLTVSNMSPEDSSIYLCSVEQGAVDYGYTFGSGTRLTVV.

This clonotype was observed at least ten times. An end of the junction differs from the germline gene, which may be a read error. The gene calls are TRBV7-7 and TRBJ2-1; 7 positions match TRBD2. The CDR3 loop spans 13 amino acids. Germline lookup yields CDR1 SSHAT and CDR2 FNYEAQ (reference sequence). CDR3 bases: TGTGCTAGCAGAGCGGGACCCGGTGATGAGCAGTTCTTC. This codes for CASRAGPGDEQFF.

This clonotype was seen repeatedly, ten times or more. V is TRBV28 and J is TRBJ1-1; possible D gene TRBD1, 6 bases. With 4 bases removed from V and 5 bases from J, the gap between germline ends came to 14 bases. CDR1 is MDHEN and CDR2 is SYDVKM in the germline V gene. This CDR3 comprises 14 residues. The CDR3 DNA follows: TGTGCCAGCAGTTATGGGGGCGCAAATACTGAAGCTTTCTTT. Protein: CASSYGGANTEAFF.

CDR3 region: CASSQRGRERPGNNEQFF. CDR3 DNA: TGTGCCAGCAGCCAAAGGGGGCGGGAGCGGCCGGGGAACAATGAGCAGTTCTTC. The chain combines TRBV3-1 with TRBJ2-1; D may match TRBD1 or TRBD2 (7 bases each). This CDR3 contains 18 residues. Germline assignment: CDR1 LGHDT and CDR2 YNNKEL (reference sequence). The V and J ends lost 2 bases and 5 bases respectively, with 22 bases between them.

The chain recombines TRBV6-1 with TRBJ2-7; 8 bases agree with TRBD2. Looked up from germline, CDR1 is MNHNS and CDR2 is SASEGT. V lost 5 bases and J lost 6; bases outside the gene matches: 9. This CDR3 has 14 residues. CDR3 nucleotides: TGTGCCAGCAGTCCCAGCGGGAGAGGCCTCGAGCAGTACTTC. This sequence encodes CASSPSGRGLEQYF.